A single sample is the source of the 23 T cell receptor beta chains below, sequenced in a study of T cells in Graves' hyperthyroidism and ophthalmopathy (dated by TCRdb to the late 2010s). Receptor amplification or capture employed multiplex PCR. The sequencer listed for this sample is Illumina HiSeq 2000. Amplification of TCR beta CDR3 regions was carried out from RNA transcripts. The first round of RT-PCR for the TCR CDR3 was performed with the HTBI primer set and the Qiagen OneStep RT-PCR kit. TCRdb took the public reads, trimmed them with fastp at Q25, ran MiXCR for clone calling and kept in-frame beta chains. Entries are consolidated by CDR3 protein sequence, retaining the most common genes and DNA. Counted in this sample were over 350,000 distinct CDR3 sequences; roughly 13% of them appeared once. Around 30% of the sample is held by the ten biggest clonotypes. The specimen was blood. The receptors come from a man over 45 with Graves' ophthalmopathy.

This clonotype has just a few counts. This sequence joins TRBV15 and TRBJ2-5; 8 positions agree with TRBD2. Trimming cost V 0 bases and J 5 bases; bases outside gene matches: 2. There are 14 residues in the CDR3. Looked up from germline, CDR1 is LNHNV and CDR2 is YYDKDF (reference sequence). In DNA, the CDR3 is TGTGCCACCAGCAGAGACGGGACTAGGGAGACCCAGTACTTC. This translates into CATSRDGTRETQYF.

This chain uses TRBV2 with TRBJ2-5; TRBD1 aligns across 7 bases. The CDR3 runs 15 residues. The ends lost 6 bases at V and 0 bases at J; junction bases unmatched: 7. CDR1 is SNHLY, CDR2 FYNNEI, per germline. The CDR3 here is CASSWGDRDQETQYF. Here the CDR3 DNA reads TGTGCCAGCAGCTGGGGTGACAGGGACCAAGAGACCCAGTACTTC.

J is TRBJ2-1 and V is TRBV19, with 7 bases identical to TRBD2. The CDR3 is made up of 15 amino acids. Trimming removed 8 bases from V and 5 bases from J; junction bases left unmatched: 12. Germline lookup yields CDR1 LNHDA and CDR2 SQIVND (reference sequence). CDR3 coding DNA: TGTGCCAGTCGCGGCGGGAGCCAGGATAACAATGAGCAGTTCTTC. Translated, it gives CASRGGSQDNNEQFF.

In its sample, this clonotype was seen many times. The chain uses TRBV29-1 and TRBJ2-1; TRBD2 aligns across 11 bases. V trimming: 3 bases; J trimming: 9 bases; junction bases outside the gene matches: 7. Germline V lookup: CDR1 SQVTM, CDR2 ANQGSEA. The CDR3 runs to 14 residues. The CDR3 nucleotides read TGCAGCGTTGATTTGGCTAGCGGGAGGCTTGAGCAGTTCTTC. Translation: CSVDLASGRLEQFF.

This clonotype was seen at least ten times. In nucleotides, the CDR3 is TGCAGTGCCCCACCGGCTAGCGCCCAAGAGACCCAGTACTTC. Its translation is CSAPPASAQETQYF. The chain joins TRBV20-1 to TRBJ2-5; weak D call: TRBD2 (6 bases). The V end was cut by 6 bases, the J end by 1 base, with 15 bases between. This CDR3 has 14 residues. Germline V CDR1 and CDR2: DFQATT, SNEGSKA (reference sequence).

This clonotype was detected many times. This chain links TRBV7-9 with TRBJ1-1; no definite D call. CDR3 length: 13 amino acids. Germline CDR1 SEHNR, CDR2 FQNEAQ (reference sequence). Trimming pared 2 bases from V and 5 bases from J, leaving 9 bases between. The CDR3 spells CASSLYGETEAFF. The CDR3 DNA reads as TGTGCCAGCAGCTTATATGGGGAAACTGAAGCTTTCTTT. Variable domain in full (rest from reference TRBV7-9 and TRBJ1-1): DTGVSQNPRHKITKRGQNVTFRCDPISEHNRLYWYRQTLGQGPEFLTYFQNEAQLEKSRLLSDRFSAERPKGSFSTLEIQRTEQGDSAMYLCASSLYGETEAFFGQGTRLTVV.

This rearrangement joins TRBV10-1 to TRBJ2-7, with 10 positions matching TRBD2. Germline CDR1 WNHNN, CDR2 SYGVQD (reference sequence). The J segment lost 5 bases and the V segment lost 6 bases, leaving 10 bases of the junction unmatched. CDR3 length equals 15 residues. The CDR3 region has the DNA TGCGCCAGCAGCCGGAGCGGGAGGGAAGTCCACGAGCAGTACTTC. It translates to CASSRSGREVHEQYF.

This clonotype has at least ten counts. This sequence joins TRBV20-1 and TRBJ2-3; D possibly corresponds to TRBD2 (6 bases). This CDR3 is 13 amino acids long. Germline loops: CDR1 DFQATT, CDR2 SNEGSKA (reference sequence). Trimming removed 4 bases from V and 0 bases from J, with 8 bases in between. CDR3 protein: CSAKEGSTDTQYF. In nucleotides, the CDR3 is TGCAGTGCTAAGGAGGGCAGCACAGATACGCAGTATTTT.

At least ten counts were recorded for this clonotype. The chain joins TRBV11-1 to TRBJ2-2; D is uncertain. The V and J ends lost 5 bases and 0 bases respectively, with 10 bases between them. The CDR3 loop spans 15 amino acids. CDR1 and CDR2 (germline): SGHAT, FQDESV (reference sequence). For the CDR3, the DNA is TGTGCCAGCAGCACCCACCTTACGAACACCGGGGAGCTGTTTTTT. Translated: CASSTHLTNTGELFF.

This clonotype was seen a few times. The chain is built from TRBV29-1 and TRBJ1-3, with D unclear. V was clipped by 4 bases and J by 0 bases, with 7 bases between them. The germline CDR1 and CDR2 sequences are SQVTM and ANQGSEA. This CDR3 is 13 amino acids long. Here the CDR3 reads CSVAVISGNTIYF. The CDR3 region has the DNA TGCAGCGTTGCCGTCATCTCTGGAAACACCATATATTTT.

The rearrangement links TRBV4-1 to TRBJ1-2; 8 positions agree with TRBD1. The CDR3 is made up of 14 amino acids. CDR1 is MGHRA and CDR2 is YSYEKL in the germline V gene. The J segment lost 4 bases and the V segment lost 4 bases, leaving 5 bases of the junction unmatched. The CDR3 region has the DNA TGCGCCAGCAGCCCAGGACAGGGTCTCTATGGCTACACCTTC. It translates to CASSPGQGLYGYTF.

The V and J genes are TRBV19 and TRBJ2-1; 12 bases fit TRBD2. V lost 3 bases and J lost 3; bases outside the gene matches: 6. The CDR3 extends over 17 amino acids. CDR1 and CDR2 (germline): LNHDA, SQIVND (reference sequence). The CDR3 here is CASSMSTSGSYYNEQFF. CDR3 nucleotides: TGTGCCAGTAGTATGTCGACTAGCGGGAGTTACTACAATGAGCAGTTCTTC.

This clonotype appeared many times. The chain couples TRBV19 to TRBJ1-1, with D hard to call. V lost 5 bases to trimming and J lost 3 bases, with 10 bases between them. The CDR3 has 13 residues. CDR1 and CDR2 from the germline V gene are LNHDA and SQIVND (reference sequence). CDR3 sequence reads: CASSPDWYTEAFF. The CDR3 DNA reads TGTGCCAGTAGTCCTGATTGGTACACTGAAGCTTTCTTT.

The table lists this clonotype with a few counts. V usage is TRBV27 and J usage is TRBJ2-3; a possible D gene is TRBD2 (6 bases). Trimming pared 5 bases from V and 1 base from J, leaving 22 bases between. Germline assignment: CDR1 MNHEY and CDR2 SMNVEV (reference sequence). The CDR3 loop spans 18 amino acids. In DNA form, the CDR3 reads TGTGCCAGCAGTGCCGACTCCGGGACTCGGCGGCGCACAGATACGCAGTATTTT. Translated: CASSADSGTRRRTDTQYF.

This clonotype has ten or more counts. V gene TRBV30 combines with J gene TRBJ1-4; D uncertain. Germline V gene sequence: CDR1 GTSNPN, CDR2 SVGIG (reference sequence). This CDR3 is 13 amino acids long. V lost 7 bases and J 5 bases, leaving 14 bases between the germline ends. The chain's CDR3 is CAFKGRTNEKLFF. The CDR3 region has the DNA TGTGCCTTCAAGGGCCGGACGAATGAAAAACTGTTTTTT.

This clonotype has more than one count but fewer than ten. The chain's CDR3 is CASSERSVSYNEQFF. CDR3 DNA sequence: TGTGCCAGCAGTGAACGAAGCGTTTCCTACAATGAGCAGTTCTTC. V gene TRBV6-1 combines with J gene TRBJ2-1; D is ambiguous. Germline assignment: CDR1 MNHNS and CDR2 SASEGT. This CDR3 region has 15 residues. V gave up 2 bases and J gave up 1 base, with 9 bases separating them.

The chain joins TRBV9 to TRBJ2-1, with D tentatively TRBD1 (5 bases). The CDR3 contains 15 residues. Trimming took 0 bases from V and 2 from J, leaving 9 bases between them. CDR1 SGDLS and CDR2 YYNGEE come from the germline V gene. The CDR3 spells CASSVEGAAYNEQFF. The CDR3 DNA is TGTGCCAGCAGCGTAGAAGGGGCGGCCTACAATGAGCAGTTCTTC.

This clonotype was seen a few times. The chain links TRBV7-6 to TRBJ2-1; TRBD2 agrees at 9 bases. Germline V gene sequence: CDR1 SGHVS, CDR2 FNYEAQ. The ends lost 5 bases at V and 5 bases at J; junction bases unmatched: 7. CDR3 length: 15 amino acids. CDR3 in amino acids: CASSLSGSGDNEQFF. CDR3 DNA sequence: TGTGCCAGCAGCCTTAGCGGGAGCGGGGACAATGAGCAGTTCTTC.

This clonotype was seen at least ten times. The chain combines TRBV27 with TRBJ1-5, with 9 positions matching TRBD1. Germline-derived CDR1 and CDR2 are MNHEY and SMNVEV (reference sequence). V lost 6 bases and J lost 6; bases outside the gene matches: 12. The CDR3 extends over 16 amino acids. CDR3 DNA sequence: TGTGCCAGCAGAGAGTTCCGGGACAGGGAAGCTCAGCCCCAGCATTTT. It yields the protein CASREFRDREAQPQHF.

Of note for this clonotype: A much larger clone differs by one base, so this may be a read error. This sequence joins TRBV28 and TRBJ2-7, with 7 bases fitting TRBD2. Losses at the gene ends were 6 bases for V and 2 bases for J; bases not matched to a gene: 7. The CDR3 has 14 residues. Germline CDR1 is MDHEN and CDR2 is SYDVKM. As DNA, the CDR3 is TGTGCCAGCAGCTCGGGACGGGGGGCCTACGAGCAGTACTTC. This gives the protein CASSSGRGAYEQYF.

This clonotype was counted many times. At one of its ends the junction is not consistent with the germline gene, which may arise from a read error. The rearrangement links TRBV7-7 to TRBJ2-5; weak D call: TRBD1 (5 bases). Germline assignment: CDR1 SSHAT and CDR2 FNYEAQ (reference sequence). The CDR3 sequence is 14 residues long. CDR3 amino acids: CASSLGAVQETQYF. Here the CDR3 DNA reads TGTGCTAGCAGCTTAGGGGCGGTTCAAGAGACCCAGTACTTC.

The table lists this clonotype with a few counts. The chain has TRBV4-2 and TRBJ2-7; the D is unclear. This CDR3 has 13 residues. V shed 1 base and J shed 6 bases, with 10 bases lying between them. Per germline, CDR1 LGHNA and CDR2 YNFKEQ. CDR3 sequence (DNA): TGTGCCAGCAGCCAAGGGTCTCTTGGCGAGCAGTACTTC. It yields the protein CASSQGSLGEQYF.

This clonotype was detected a few times. V is TRBV27 and J is TRBJ2-3; TRBD2 aligns across 8 bases. Per germline, CDR1 MNHEY and CDR2 SMNVEV (reference sequence). CDR3 size: 16 residues. V lost 3 bases to trimming and J lost 4 bases; unmatched junction nucleotides: 9. The chain's CDR3 is CASSFLLSGSADTQYF. In DNA, the CDR3 is TGTGCCAGCAGTTTCCTACTAAGCGGGAGCGCAGATACGCAGTATTTT.